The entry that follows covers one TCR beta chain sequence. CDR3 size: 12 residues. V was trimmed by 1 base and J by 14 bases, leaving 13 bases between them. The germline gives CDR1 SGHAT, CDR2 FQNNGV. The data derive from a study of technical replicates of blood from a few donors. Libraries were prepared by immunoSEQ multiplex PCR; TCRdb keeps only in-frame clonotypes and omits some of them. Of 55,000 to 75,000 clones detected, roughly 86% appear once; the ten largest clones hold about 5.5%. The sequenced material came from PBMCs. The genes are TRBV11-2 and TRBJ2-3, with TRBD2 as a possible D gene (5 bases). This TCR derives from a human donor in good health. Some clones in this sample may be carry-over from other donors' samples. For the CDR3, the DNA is TGTGCCAGCAGCTTAGGAGGACTGGCAGGGTATTTT. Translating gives CASSLGGLAGYF.